This T cell receptor beta chain was identified in a study of T cells after posttransplantation cyclophosphamide. Whole-study results and caveats: Tissue-infiltrating T cells from skin or gut overlapped little with blood T cells. Donor CD8+ memory clones often dominated recipient blood repertoires at later times. Recipient CMV seropositivity and CMV reactivation strongly tracked TRB clonality.

Germline trimming cut 5 bases from V and 2 bases from J; bases unmatched to any gene: 6. The CDR3 has 15 amino acids. Germline V CDR1 and CDR2: MNHEY, SVGEGT. Profiled with immunoSEQ multiplex PCR; TCRdb holds only in-frame clones, not every one. The sample contains roughly 35,000 clones, none of them singletons. This clone showed up many times. What it binds is unknown. The rearrangement links TRBV6-2 or TRBV6-3 to TRBJ1-5; 7 bases match TRBD1. What was sequenced was PBMCs. This TCR was recovered from a woman aged 50 to 60 in good health and a related stem cell transplant donor. The CDR3 loop is CASSRQGLGNQPQHF. In DNA, the CDR3 is TGTGCCAGCAGTCGACAGGGTTTAGGCAATCAGCCCCAGCATTTT.